This T cell receptor (beta chain) was captured in a study of T cells in Graves' hyperthyroidism and ophthalmopathy. Study conclusions and caveats: Most thyroid clonotypes with frequency above 0.001 were detected in blood.

It was RNA transcripts that yielded the amplified TCR beta CDR3 regions. RT-PCR in the first round (using the HTBI primer set) targeted the TCR CDR3. From the multiplex PCR reads, TCRdb called clonotypes with MiXCR, one entry per CDR3 protein. The sample contains about 270,000 distinct CDR3 sequences, over 20% of which appear only once. This clonotype has ten or more counts. What it recognizes is unknown. Sequenced input: blood. The TCR originated in a man younger than 45 with Graves' ophthalmopathy.

CDR3: CSVGDRSRASEAFF. CDR3 nucleotides: TGCAGCGTTGGGGACAGGTCTCGGGCAAGTGAAGCTTTCTTT. This sequence joins TRBV29-1 and TRBJ1-1; 8 bases fit TRBD1. With V trimmed by 4 bases and J by 7 bases, 11 bases remained unmatched. The CDR3 is made up of 14 amino acids. CDR1 SQVTM and CDR2 ANQGSEA come from the germline V gene.